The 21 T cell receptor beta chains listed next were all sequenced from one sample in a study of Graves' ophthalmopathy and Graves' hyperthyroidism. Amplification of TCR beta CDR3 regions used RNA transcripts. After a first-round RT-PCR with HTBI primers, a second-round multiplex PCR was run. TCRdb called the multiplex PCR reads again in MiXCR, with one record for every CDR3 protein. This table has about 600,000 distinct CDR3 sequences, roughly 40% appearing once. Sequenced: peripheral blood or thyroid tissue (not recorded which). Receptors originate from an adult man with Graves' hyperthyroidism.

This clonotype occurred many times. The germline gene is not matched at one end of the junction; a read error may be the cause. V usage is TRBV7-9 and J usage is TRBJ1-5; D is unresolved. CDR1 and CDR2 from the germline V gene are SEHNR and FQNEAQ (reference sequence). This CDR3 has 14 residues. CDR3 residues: CASSPARSNQPQHF. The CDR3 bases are TGCGCCAGCAGCCCCGCCAGAAGCAATCAGCCCCAGCATTTT.

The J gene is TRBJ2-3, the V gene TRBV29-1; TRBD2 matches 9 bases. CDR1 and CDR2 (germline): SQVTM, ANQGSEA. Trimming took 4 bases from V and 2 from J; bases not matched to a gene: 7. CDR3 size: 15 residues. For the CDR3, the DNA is TGCAGCGTTGTATGGCTAGCGGGGCCCACAGATACGCAGTATTTT. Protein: CSVVWLAGPTDTQYF.

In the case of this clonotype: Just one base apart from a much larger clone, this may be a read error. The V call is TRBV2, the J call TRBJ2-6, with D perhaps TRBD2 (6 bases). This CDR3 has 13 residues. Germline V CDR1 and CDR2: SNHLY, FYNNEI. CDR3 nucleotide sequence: TGTGCCAGCAGCTCCGGCGGGGCCAACGTCCCGACTTTC. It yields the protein CASSSGGANVPTF.

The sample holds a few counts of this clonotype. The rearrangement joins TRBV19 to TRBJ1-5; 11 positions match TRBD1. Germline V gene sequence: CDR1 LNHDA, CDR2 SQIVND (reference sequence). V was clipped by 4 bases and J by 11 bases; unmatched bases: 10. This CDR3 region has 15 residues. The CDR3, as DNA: TGTGCCAGTAGTAGTCGGACAGGGGGCCGATTAGCCCAGCATTTT. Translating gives CASSSRTGGRLAQHF.

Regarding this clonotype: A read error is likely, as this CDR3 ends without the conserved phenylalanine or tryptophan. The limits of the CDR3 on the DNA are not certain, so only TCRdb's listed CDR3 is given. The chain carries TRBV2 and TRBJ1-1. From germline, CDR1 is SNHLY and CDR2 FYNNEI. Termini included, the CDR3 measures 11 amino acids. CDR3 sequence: CASSDRVRANY.

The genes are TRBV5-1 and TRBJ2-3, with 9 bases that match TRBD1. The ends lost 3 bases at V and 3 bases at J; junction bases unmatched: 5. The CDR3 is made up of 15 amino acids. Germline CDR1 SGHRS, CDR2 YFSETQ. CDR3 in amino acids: CASSSGQGGTDTQYF. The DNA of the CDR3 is TGCGCCAGCAGCTCGGGACAGGGAGGGACAGATACGCAGTATTTT. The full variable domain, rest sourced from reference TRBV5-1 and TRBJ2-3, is KAGVTQTPRYLIKTRGQQVTLSCSPISGHRSVSWYQQTPGQGLQFLFEYFSETQRNKGNFPGRFSGRQFSNSRSEMNVSTLELGDSALYLCASSSGQGGTDTQYFGPGTRLTVL.

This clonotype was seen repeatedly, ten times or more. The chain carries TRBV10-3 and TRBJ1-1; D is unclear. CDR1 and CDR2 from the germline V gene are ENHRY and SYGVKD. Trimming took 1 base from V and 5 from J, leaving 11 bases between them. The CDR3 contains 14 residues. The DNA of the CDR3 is TGTGCCATCAGTGAGTATGACACCCAGACTGAAGCTTTCTTT. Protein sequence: CAISEYDTQTEAFF.

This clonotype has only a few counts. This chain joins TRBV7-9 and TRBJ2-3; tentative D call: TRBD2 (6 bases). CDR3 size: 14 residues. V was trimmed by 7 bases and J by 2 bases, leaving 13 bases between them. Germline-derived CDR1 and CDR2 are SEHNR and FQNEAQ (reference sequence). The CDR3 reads CASTKVAATDTQYF. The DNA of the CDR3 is TGTGCCAGCACCAAGGTAGCGGCCACAGATACGCAGTATTTT.

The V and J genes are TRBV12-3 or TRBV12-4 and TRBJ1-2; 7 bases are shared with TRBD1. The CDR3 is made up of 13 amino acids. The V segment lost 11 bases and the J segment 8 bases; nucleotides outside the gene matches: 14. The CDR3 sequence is CAGRGTGDRGYTF. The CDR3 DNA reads TGTGCCGGCCGGGGCACAGGGGACCGGGGCTACACCTTC.

CDR3 bases: TGCAGCGCTGGACAGGGAGTTGGGACCGAAAAACTGTTTTTT. Amino acids: CSAGQGVGTEKLFF. The rearrangement links TRBV29-1 to TRBJ1-4; 8 bases line up with TRBD1. The CDR3 runs 14 residues. J lost 8 bases, V lost 7 bases, and 12 bases had no gene match. The germline V gene has CDR1 SQVTM and CDR2 ANQGSEA.

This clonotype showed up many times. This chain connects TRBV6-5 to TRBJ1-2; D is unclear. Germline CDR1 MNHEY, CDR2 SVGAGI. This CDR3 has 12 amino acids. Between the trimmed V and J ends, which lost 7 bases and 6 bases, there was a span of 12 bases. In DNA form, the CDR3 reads TGTGCCAGCAAGGAAGGAAGGGATGGCTACACCTTC. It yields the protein CASKEGRDGYTF.

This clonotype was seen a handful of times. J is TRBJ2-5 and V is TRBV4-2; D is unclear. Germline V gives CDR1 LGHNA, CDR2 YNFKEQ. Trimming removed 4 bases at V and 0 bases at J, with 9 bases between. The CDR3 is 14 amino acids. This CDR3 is CASSLRNNQETQYF. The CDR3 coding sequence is TGTGCCAGCAGCCTGAGGAATAACCAAGAGACCCAGTACTTC.

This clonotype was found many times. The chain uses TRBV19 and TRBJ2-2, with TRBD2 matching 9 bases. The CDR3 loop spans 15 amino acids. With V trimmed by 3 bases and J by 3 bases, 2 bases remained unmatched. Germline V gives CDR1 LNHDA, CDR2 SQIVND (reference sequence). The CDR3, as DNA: TGTGCCAGTAGTATTACTAGCGGGTACACCGGGGAGCTGTTTTTT. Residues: CASSITSGYTGELFF.

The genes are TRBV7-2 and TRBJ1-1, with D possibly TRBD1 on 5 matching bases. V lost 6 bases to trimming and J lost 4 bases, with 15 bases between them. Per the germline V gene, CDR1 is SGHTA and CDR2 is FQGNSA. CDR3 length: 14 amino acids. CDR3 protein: CASSLIRAGTEAFF. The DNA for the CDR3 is TGTGCCAGCAGTCTGATCAGGGCGGGCACTGAAGCTTTCTTT.

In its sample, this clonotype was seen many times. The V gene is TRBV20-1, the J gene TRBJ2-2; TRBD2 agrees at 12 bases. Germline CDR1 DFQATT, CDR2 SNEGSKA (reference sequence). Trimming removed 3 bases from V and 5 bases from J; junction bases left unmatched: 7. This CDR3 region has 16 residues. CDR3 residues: CSARSSGRATTGELFF. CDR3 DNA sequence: TGCAGTGCTAGGTCTAGCGGGAGGGCCACGACCGGGGAGCTGTTTTTT.

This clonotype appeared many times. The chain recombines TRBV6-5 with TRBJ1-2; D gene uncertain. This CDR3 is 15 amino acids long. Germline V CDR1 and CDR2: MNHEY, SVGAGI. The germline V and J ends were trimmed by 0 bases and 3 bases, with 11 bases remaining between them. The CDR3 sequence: CASSYSRSGHYGYTF. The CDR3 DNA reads TGTGCCAGCAGTTACTCGAGAAGTGGACACTATGGCTACACCTTC.

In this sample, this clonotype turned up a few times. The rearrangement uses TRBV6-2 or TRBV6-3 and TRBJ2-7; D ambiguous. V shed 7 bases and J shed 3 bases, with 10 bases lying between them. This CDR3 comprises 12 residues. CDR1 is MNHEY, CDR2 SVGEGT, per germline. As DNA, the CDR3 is TGTGCCAGCAAAAAGGACCTCTACGAGCAGTACTTC. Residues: CASKKDLYEQYF.

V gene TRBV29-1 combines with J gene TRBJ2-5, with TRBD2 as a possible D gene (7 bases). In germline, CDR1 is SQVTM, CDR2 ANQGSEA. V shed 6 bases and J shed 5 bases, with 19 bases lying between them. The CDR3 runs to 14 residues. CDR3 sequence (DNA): TGCAGCGTCCATGAGGGGGGGAGAGGGGAGACCCAGTACTTC. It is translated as CSVHEGGRGETQYF.

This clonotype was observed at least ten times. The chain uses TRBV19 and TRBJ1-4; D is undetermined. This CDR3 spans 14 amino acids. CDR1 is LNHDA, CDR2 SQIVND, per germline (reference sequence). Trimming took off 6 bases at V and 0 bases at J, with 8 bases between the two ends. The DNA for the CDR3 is TGTGCCAGTAGCCGGTCACCAACTAATGAAAAACTGTTTTTT. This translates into CASSRSPTNEKLFF.

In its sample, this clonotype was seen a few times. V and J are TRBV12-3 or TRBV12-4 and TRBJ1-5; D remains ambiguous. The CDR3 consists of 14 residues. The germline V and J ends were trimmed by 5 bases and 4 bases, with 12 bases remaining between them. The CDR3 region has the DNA TGTGCCAGCAGTGAATGGTCGCAGAATCAGCCCCAGCATTTT. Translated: CASSEWSQNQPQHF.

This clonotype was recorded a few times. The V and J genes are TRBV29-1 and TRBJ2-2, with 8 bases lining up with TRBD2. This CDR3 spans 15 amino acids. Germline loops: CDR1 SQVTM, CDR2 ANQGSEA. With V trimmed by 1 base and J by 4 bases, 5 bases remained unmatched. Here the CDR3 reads CSVEGPGGGTGELFF. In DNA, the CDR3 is TGCAGCGTTGAAGGCCCGGGGGGGGGCACCGGGGAGCTGTTTTTT.